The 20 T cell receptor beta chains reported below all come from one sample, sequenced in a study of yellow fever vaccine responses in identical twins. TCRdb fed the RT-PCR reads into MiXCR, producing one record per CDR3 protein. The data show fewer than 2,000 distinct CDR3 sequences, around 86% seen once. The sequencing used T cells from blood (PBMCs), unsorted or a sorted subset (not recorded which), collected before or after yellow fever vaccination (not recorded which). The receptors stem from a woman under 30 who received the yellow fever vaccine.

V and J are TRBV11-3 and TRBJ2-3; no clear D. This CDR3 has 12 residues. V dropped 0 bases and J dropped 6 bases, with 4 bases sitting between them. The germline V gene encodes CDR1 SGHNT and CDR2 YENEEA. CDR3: CASSLDSDTQYF. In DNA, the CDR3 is TGTGCCAGCAGCTTAGACTCTGATACGCAGTATTTT.

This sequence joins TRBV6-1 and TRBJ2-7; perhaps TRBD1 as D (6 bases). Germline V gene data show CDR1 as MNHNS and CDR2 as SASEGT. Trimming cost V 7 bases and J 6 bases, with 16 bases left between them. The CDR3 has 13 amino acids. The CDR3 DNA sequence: TGTGCCAGCACCTACGATGGGGGCTGCGAGCAGTACGTC. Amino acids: CASTYDGGCEQYV.

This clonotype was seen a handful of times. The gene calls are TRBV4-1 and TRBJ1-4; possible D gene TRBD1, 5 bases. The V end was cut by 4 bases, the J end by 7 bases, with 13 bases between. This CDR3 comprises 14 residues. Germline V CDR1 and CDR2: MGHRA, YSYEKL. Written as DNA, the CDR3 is TGCGCCAGCAGCCTCAGGTGGGGGGGTGAAAAACTGTTTTTT. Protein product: CASSLRWGGEKLFF.

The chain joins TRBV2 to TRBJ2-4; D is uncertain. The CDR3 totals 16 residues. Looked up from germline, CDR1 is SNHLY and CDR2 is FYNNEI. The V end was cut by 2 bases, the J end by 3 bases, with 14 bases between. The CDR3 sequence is CASSERAGALKNIQYF. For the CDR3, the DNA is TGTGCCAGCAGTGAAAGGGCTGGAGCCCTCAAAAACATTCAGTACTTC.

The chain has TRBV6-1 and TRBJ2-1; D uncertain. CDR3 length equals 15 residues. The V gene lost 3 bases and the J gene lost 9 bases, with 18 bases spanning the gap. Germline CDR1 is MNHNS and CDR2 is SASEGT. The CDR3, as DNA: TGTGCCAGCAGTGATACTTTTACTTGGGCGGCTGAGCAGTTCTTC. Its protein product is CASSDTFTWAAEQFF.

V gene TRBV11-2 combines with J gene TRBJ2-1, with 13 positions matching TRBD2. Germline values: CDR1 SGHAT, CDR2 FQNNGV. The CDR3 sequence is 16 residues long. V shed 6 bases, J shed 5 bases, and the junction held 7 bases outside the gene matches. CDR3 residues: CASRPPGLAGNNEQFF. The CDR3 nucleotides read TGTGCCAGCAGGCCCCCGGGACTAGCGGGAAACAATGAGCAGTTCTTC.

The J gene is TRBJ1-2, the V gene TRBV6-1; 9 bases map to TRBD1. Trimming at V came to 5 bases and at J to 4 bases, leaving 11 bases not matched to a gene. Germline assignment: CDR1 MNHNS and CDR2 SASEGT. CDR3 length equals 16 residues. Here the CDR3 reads CASSLLAGQGSYGYTF. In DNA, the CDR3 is TGTGCCAGCAGTCTCCTGGCGGGACAGGGATCCTATGGCTACACCTTC.

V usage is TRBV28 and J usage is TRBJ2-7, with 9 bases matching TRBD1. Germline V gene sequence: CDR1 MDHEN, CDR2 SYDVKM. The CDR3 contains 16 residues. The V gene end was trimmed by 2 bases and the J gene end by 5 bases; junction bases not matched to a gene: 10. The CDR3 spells CASSLGAQGASNEQYF. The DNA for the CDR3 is TGTGCCAGCAGTTTAGGGGCACAGGGGGCATCGAACGAGCAGTACTTC.

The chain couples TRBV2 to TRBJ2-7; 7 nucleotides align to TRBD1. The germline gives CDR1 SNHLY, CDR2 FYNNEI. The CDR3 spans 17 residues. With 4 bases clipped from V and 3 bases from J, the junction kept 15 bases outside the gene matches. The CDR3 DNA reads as TGTGCCAGCAGTGGAGCACCAAACCGGGACAGACTCTACGAGCAGTACTTC. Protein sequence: CASSGAPNRDRLYEQYF. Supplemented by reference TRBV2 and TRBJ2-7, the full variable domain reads EPEVTQTPSHQVTQMGQEVILRCVPISNHLYFYWYRQILGQKVEFLVSFYNNEISEKSEIFDDQFSVERPDGSNFTLKIRSTKLEDSAMYFCASSGAPNRDRLYEQYFGPGTRLTVT.

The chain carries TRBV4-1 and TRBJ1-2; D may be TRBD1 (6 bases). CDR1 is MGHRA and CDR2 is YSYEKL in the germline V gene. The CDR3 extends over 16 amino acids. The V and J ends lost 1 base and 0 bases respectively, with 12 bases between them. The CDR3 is CASSQGTGSANYGYTF. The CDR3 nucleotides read TGCGCCAGCAGCCAAGGTACAGGGTCGGCTAACTATGGCTACACCTTC.

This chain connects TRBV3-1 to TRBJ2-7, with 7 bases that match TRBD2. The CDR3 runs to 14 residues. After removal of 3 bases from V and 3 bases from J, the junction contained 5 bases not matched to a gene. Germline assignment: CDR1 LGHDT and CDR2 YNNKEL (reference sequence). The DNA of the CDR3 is TGTGCCAGCAGCCAGACGGGGACTATCTACGAGCAGTACTTC. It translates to CASSQTGTIYEQYF.

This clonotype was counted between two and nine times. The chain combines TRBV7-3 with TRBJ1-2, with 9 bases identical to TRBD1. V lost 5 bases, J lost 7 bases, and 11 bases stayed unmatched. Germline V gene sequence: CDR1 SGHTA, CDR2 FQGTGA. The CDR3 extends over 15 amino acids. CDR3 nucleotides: TGTGCCAGCAGCCTCGAGGGACAGGGAATTGGTGGCTACACCTTC. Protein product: CASSLEGQGIGGYTF.

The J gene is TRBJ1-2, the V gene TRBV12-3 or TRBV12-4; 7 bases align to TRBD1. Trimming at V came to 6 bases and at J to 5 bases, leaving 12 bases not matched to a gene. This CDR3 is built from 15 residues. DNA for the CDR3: TGTGCCAGCAGCCCGCGACAGGGAAAAGGATATGGCTACACCTTC. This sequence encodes CASSPRQGKGYGYTF.

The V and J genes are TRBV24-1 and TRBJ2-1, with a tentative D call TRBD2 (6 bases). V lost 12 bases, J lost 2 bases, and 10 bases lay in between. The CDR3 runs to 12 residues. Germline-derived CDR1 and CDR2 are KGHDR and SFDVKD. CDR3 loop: CAARLAYNEQFF. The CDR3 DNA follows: TGTGCCGCACGACTAGCCTACAATGAGCAGTTCTTC.

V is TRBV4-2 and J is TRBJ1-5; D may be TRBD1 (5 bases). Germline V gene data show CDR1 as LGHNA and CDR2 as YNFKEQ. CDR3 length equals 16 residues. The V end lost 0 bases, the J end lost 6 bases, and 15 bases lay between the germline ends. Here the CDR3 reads CASSQELEAGGQPQHF. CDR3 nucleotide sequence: TGTGCCAGCAGCCAAGAACTTGAGGCGGGGGGTCAGCCCCAGCATTTT.

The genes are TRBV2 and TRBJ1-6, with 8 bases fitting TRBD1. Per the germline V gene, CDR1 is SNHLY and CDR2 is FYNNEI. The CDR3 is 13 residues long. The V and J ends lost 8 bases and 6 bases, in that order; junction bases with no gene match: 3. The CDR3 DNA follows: TGTGCCAGCGGGACAGGTATTAATTCACCCCTCCACTTT. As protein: CASGTGINSPLHF.

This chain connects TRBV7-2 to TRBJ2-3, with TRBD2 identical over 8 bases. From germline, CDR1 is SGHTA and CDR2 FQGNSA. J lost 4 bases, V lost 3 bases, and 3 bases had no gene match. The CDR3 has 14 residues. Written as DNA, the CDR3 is TGTGCCAGCAGCTTGATAGCGGGGCCAGATACGCAGTATTTT. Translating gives CASSLIAGPDTQYF.

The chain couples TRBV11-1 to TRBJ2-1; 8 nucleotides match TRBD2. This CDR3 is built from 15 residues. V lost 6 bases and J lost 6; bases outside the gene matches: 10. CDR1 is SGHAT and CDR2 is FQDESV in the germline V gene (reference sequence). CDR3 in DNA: TGTGCCAGCAGAAAAAGCGGGAGTGTCGCCAATGAGCAGTTCTTC. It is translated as CASRKSGSVANEQFF.

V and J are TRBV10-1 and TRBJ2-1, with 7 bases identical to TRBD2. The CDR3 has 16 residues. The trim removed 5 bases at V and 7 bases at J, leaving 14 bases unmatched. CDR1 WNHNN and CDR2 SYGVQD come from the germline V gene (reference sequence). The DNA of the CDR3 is TGCGCCAGCAGTAACTTAGCGGGCCCCTCCGGGAATGAGCAGTTCTTC. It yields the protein CASSNLAGPSGNEQFF.

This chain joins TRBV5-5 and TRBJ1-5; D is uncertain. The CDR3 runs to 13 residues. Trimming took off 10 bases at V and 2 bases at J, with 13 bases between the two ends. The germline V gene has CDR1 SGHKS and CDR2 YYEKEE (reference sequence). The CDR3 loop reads CAGRVGCNQPQHF. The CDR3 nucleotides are TGTGCCGGGCGGGTCGGGTGCAATCAGCCCCAGCATTTT.